This entry features one T cell receptor (beta chain) sequence. Antigen specificity is unknown. This CDR3 comprises 11 residues. V was cut by 5 bases and J by 6 bases, with 8 bases left in between. The record originates from a study of T cell responses to AZD1222 COVID-19 vaccine. Findings and limits, study-wide: Just six AZD1222 recipients were seropositive at baseline. The study found vaccine-associated CD4 TCRs spanning spike, dominant at 160-218 and 743-854. Recipients of two AZD1222 doses showed rising Spike-specific TCR breadth and depth.

The repertoire was sequenced with immunoSEQ multiplex PCR; TCRdb's copy has only in-frame clones and lacks some. The repertoire holds fewer than 200,000 clones, roughly 92% seen once, with about 1.6% in the top ten. Sequencing was performed on peripheral blood, taken on day 0 of AZD1222 vaccination. V and J are TRBV12-3 or TRBV12-4 and TRBJ2-7; D remains unclear. The sequence was obtained from an adult in good health. Written as DNA, the CDR3 is TGTGCCAGCAGTCATACCACCGAGCAGTACTTC. Translating gives CASSHTTEQYF.